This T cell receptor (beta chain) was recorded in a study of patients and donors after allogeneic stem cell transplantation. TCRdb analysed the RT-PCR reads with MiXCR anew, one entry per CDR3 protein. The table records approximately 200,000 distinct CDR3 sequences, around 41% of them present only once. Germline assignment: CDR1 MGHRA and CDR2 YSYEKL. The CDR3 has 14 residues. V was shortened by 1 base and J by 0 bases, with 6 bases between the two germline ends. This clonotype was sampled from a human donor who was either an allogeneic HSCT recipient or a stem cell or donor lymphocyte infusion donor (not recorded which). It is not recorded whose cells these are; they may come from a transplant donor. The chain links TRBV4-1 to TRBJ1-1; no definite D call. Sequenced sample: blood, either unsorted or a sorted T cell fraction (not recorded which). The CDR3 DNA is TGCGCCAGCAGCCAAGCCGGAGTGAACACTGAAGCTTTCTTT. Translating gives CASSQAGVNTEAFF.